The clone carrying this T cell receptor beta chain was seen only once. This CDR3 spans 14 amino acids. Germline CDR1 reads SNHLY; CDR2 reads FYNNEI. V was cut by 3 bases and J by 5 bases, with 10 bases left in between. Generated by immunoSEQ multiplex PCR, the TCRdb table keeps only in-frame clones and is missing some. The sample yields about 50,000 clones, 88% seen once. This entry comes from a study of control samples from healthy donors and cancer patients. The sequenced material came from PBMCs. The chain combines TRBV2 with TRBJ2-2; no reliable D call. The receptor was isolated from a man aged 45-65 years with head and neck cancer. CDR3 sequence: CASSDRVLTGELFF. CDR3 nucleotide sequence: TGTGCCAGCAGTGACCGGGTCCTAACCGGGGAGCTGTTTTTT.